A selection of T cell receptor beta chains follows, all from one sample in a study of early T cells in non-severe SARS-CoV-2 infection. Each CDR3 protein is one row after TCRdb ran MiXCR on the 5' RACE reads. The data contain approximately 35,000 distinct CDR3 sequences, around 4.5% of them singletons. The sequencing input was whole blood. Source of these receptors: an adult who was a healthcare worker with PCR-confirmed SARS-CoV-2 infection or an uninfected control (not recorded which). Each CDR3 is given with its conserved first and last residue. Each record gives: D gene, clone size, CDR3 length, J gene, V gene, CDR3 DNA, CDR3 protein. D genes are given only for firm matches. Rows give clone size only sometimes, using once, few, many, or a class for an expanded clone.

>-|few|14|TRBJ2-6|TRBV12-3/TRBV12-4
TGTGCCAGCAGTTATCAATCTGGGGCCAACGTCCTGACTTTC
CASSYQSGANVLTF
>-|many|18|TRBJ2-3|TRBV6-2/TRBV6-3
TGTGCCAGCAGTTACTCGCAACTAGCAGGGACGAATACAGATACGCAGTATTTT
CASSYSQLAGTNTDTQYF
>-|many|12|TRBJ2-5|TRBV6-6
TGTGCCAGCAGTTACTTCCAGGAGACCCAGTACTTC
CASSYFQETQYF
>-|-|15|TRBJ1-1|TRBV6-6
TGTGCCAGCAGGGGGTTCAGGGGACGGAACACTGAAGCTTTCTTT
CASRGFRGRNTEAFF
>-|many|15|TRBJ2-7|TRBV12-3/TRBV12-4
TGTGCCAGCAGTTTAGGAAGGGGCTCAGCCTACGAGCAGTACTTC
CASSLGRGSAYEQYF
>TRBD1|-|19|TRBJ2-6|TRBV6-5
TGTGCCAGCAGCCCTTTCCGGGACAGGGTTTTCTCTGGGGCCAACGTCCTGACTTTC
CASSPFRDRVFSGANVLTF
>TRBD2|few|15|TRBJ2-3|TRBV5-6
TGTGCCAGCAGCTTGCCAGCGGGAGTCACAGATACGCAGTATTTT
CASSLPAGVTDTQYF
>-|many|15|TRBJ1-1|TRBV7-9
TGTGCCAGCAGCTTAGATGTATCGGTGAACACTGAAGCTTTCTTT
CASSLDVSVNTEAFF
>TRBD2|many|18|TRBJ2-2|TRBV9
TGTGCCAGCAGCGTAGCGGTAGCGGGGGGGCCGAACACCGGGGAGCTGTTTTTT
CASSVAVAGGPNTGELFF
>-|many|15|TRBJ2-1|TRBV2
TGTGCCAGCAGTGATACGGCTAACTCCTACAATGAGCAGTTCTTC
CASSDTANSYNEQFF
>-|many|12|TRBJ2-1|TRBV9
TGTGCCAGCAGCGTCCGTAACAATGAGCAGTTCTTC
CASSVRNNEQFF
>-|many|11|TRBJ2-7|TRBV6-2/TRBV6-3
TGTGCCGGCGGGGACCCCTACGAGCAGTACTTC
CAGGDPYEQYF
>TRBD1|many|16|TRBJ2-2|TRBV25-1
TGTGCCAGCAGTGAATCGAGACAGGGGGCCGGCGGGGAGCTGTTTTTT
CASSESRQGAGGELFF
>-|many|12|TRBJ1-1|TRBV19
TGTGCCAGTAGTTACGGGAACACTGAAGCTTTCTTT
CASSYGNTEAFF
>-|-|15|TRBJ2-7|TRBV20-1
TGCAGTGCTGTTCGACCGGGACCGGTCTCCTACGAGCAGTACTTC
CSAVRPGPVSYEQYF
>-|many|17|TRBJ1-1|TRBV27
TGTGCCAGCAGTTTATACGGGGGCCGGGTCGTAAACACTGAAGCTTTCTTT
CASSLYGGRVVNTEAFF
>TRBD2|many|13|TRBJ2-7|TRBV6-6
TGTGCCAGCAGTGAGACTAGCGACTACGAGCAGTACTTC
CASSETSDYEQYF
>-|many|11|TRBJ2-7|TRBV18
TGTGCCAGCTCACCCCAATACGAGCAGTACTTC
CASSPQYEQYF
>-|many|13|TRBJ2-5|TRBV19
TGTGCCAGTAGTGTCGAGAGTACTCAGACCCAGTACTTC
CASSVESTQTQYF
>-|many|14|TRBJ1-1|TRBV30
TGTGCCTGGAGTCTCGGGGGAGGGAACACTGAAGCTTTCTTT
CAWSLGGGNTEAFF
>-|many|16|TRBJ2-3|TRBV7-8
TGTGCCAGCAGCTTACGTGGACTAACAAGCGCAGATACGCAGTATTTT
CASSLRGLTSADTQYF
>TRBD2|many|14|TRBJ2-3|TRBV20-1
TGCAGTGCTAGAGTAGCGGGAGGGATGGATACGCAGTATTTT
CSARVAGGMDTQYF
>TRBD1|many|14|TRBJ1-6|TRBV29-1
TGCAGCGTAAGGGGGGGACAGGGCAACTCACCCCTCCACTTT
CSVRGGQGNSPLHF
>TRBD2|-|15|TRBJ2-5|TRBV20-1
TGCAGTGCCGTAAATAGCGGGGCACCTCAAGAGACCCAGTACTTC
CSAVNSGAPQETQYF
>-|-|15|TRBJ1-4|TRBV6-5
TGTGCCAGCAGTTACCCGAAATCCAGGGGTCGAAAACTGTTTTTT
CASSYPKSRGRKLFF
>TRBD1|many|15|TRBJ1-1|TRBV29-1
TGCAGCGTTGACCCCGGACAGGGAGGAGACACTGAAGCTTTCTTT
CSVDPGQGGDTEAFF
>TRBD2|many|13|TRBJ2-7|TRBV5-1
TGCGCCAGCAGCCCCGGCGGGGGTGAAGAGCAGTACTTC
CASSPGGGEEQYF
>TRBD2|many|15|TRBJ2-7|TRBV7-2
TGTGCCAGCGGGCTATTAGCGGGGGGAGTCTACGAGCAGTACTTC
CASGLLAGGVYEQYF
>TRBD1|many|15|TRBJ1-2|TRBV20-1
TGCAGTGCTAGGTCGGGACAGGGGGCACGGTATGACTACACCTTC
CSARSGQGARYDYTF
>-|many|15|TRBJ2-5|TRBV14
TGTGCCAGCAGCCAAGACCCGGCAGGGAAGGAGACCCAGTACTTC
CASSQDPAGKETQYF
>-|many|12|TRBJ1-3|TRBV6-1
TGTGCCAGCAGGGGTCCTGGAAACACCATATATTTT
CASRGPGNTIYF
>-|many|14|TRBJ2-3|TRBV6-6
TGTGCCAGCAGTTACCAACAGTTCACAGATACGCAGTATTTT
CASSYQQFTDTQYF
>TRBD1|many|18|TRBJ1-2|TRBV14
TGTGCCAGCAGCCAAGATGTCGCGACAGGGGATAAGCACTATGGCTACACCTTC
CASSQDVATGDKHYGYTF
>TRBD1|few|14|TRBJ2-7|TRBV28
TGTGCCATCCCCGGGGACAGGATCGGACCCGAGCAGTACTTC
CAIPGDRIGPEQYF
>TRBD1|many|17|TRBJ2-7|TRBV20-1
TGCAGTGCTAGAGATCTTGGGACAGGGAAACTCGCGGATGAGCAGTACTTC
CSARDLGTGKLADEQYF
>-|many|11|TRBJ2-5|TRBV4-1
TGCGCCAGCAGCCAAGCCTCCGGACAGTACTTC
CASSQASGQYF
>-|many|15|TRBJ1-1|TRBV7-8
TGTGCCAGCAGCTTGGGATCGGGTGCCCGGGAGGGTGCTTTCTTT
CASSLGSGAREGAFF
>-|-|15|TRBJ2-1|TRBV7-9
TGTGCCAGCAGCTTACGTGGGGGGGCGAAAGGTGAGCAGTTCTTC
CASSLRGGAKGEQFF
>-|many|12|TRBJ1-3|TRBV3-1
TGTGCCAGCAGACTTAGTGGAAACACCATATATTTT
CASRLSGNTIYF
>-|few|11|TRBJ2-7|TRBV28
TGTGCCAGCAGCGCCGTGGGTGAGCAGTACTTC
CASSAVGEQYF
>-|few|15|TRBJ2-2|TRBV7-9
TGTGCCAGCAGCTTTGGGCAGGGACCGACCGGGGAGCTGTTTTTT
CASSFGQGPTGELFF
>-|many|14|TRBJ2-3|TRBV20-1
TGCAGTGCTAGTCCAGCTCTCTCGACAGATACGCAGTATTTT
CSASPALSTDTQYF
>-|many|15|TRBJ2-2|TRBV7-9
TGTGCCAGCAGCCTACCCCAGGGGTTCGGCGGGGAGCTGTTTTTT
CASSLPQGFGGELFF
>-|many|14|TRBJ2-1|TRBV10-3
TGTGCCATCAGTTCGGCCCTTACGGAGGATGAGCAGTTCTTC
CAISSALTEDEQFF
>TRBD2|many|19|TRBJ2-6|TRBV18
TGTGCCAGCTCACCACGAGGAGCGGGGTCTCTCTCTGGGGCCAACGTCCTGACTTTC
CASSPRGAGSLSGANVLTF
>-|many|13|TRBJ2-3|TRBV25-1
TGTGCCAGCACATCTAGCGGCACAGATACGCAGTATTTT
CASTSSGTDTQYF